These 19 T cell receptor beta chains originate from one sample sequenced in a study of T cells after yellow fever vaccination (dated by TCRdb to 2018 to 2020). The sample's treatment or condition label, in plain terms: live attenuated yellow fever vaccine strain. Library creation used 5' RACE. Instrument on record: Illumina HiSeq 2500. In-frame beta chains were kept once TCRdb had trimmed the public reads at Q25 with fastp and called clones with MiXCR. A single entry per CDR3 protein holds the most common genes and DNA from its merged rows. In all, the sample holds some 350,000 distinct CDR3 sequences, and around a tenth of those were seen once. Of the sample, about 17% falls within the top ten clones. The sequences come from PBMCs, collected on the day of the first yellow fever vaccination. These receptors were collected from a man between 18 and 29 years old who received the YFV17D yellow fever vaccine.

The chain has TRBV20-1 and TRBJ2-1; D perhaps matches TRBD2 (5 bases). This CDR3 is built from 14 residues. Germline V lookup: CDR1 DFQATT, CDR2 SNEGSKA (reference sequence). The CDR3 loop reads CRVRRTTRYNEQFF. The CDR3 DNA is TGCAGGGTGCGGAGGACGACCCGCTACAATGAGCAGTTCTTC.

The chain uses TRBV7-2 and TRBJ2-3; TRBD2 matches at 7 bases. CDR1 and CDR2 from the germline V gene are SGHTA and FQGNSA. V shed 3 bases, J shed 6 bases, and the junction held 6 bases outside the gene matches. The CDR3 length is 14 residues. CDR3 sequence reads: CASSLIGAGDTQYF. CDR3 bases: TGTGCCAGCAGCTTGATTGGAGCGGGGGATACGCAGTATTTT.

The chain uses TRBV4-2 and TRBJ2-1; no clear D gene. V was pared by 1 base and J by 8 bases, with 9 bases between. In germline, CDR1 is LGHNA, CDR2 YNFKEQ. The CDR3 is made up of 13 amino acids. CDR3 sequence: CASSQAPMDEQFF. The CDR3 DNA reads as TGTGCCAGCAGCCAAGCACCTATGGATGAGCAGTTCTTC.

This clonotype was seen a handful of times. The chain uses TRBV5-6 and TRBJ2-1; possible D gene TRBD2, 6 bases. Trimming left V 4 bases short and J 2 bases short, with 16 bases between. Germline CDR1 and CDR2: SGHDT and YYEEEE. The CDR3 spans 16 residues. The DNA for the CDR3 is TGTGCCAGCAGCAAAGCCGCGGGGACCACCTACAATGAGCAGTTCTTC. It is translated as CASSKAAGTTYNEQFF.

V usage is TRBV5-1 and J usage is TRBJ1-5; 10 bases agree with TRBD1. This CDR3 comprises 16 residues. J was trimmed by 0 bases and V by 2 bases; bases with no gene match: 2. Germline CDR1 and CDR2: SGHRS and YFSETQ. DNA for the CDR3: TGCGCCAGCAGCTTTGGGACAGGGGATAGCAATCAGCCCCAGCATTTT. It is translated as CASSFGTGDSNQPQHF.

This clonotype has a handful of counts. V and J are TRBV5-4 and TRBJ2-7; 12 bases agree with TRBD2. This CDR3 contains 16 residues. Looked up from germline, CDR1 is SGHNT and CDR2 is YYREEE (reference sequence). The trim removed 0 bases at V and 2 bases at J, leaving 3 bases unmatched. The CDR3 protein is CASSLGLAGGTYEQYF. Written as DNA, the CDR3 is TGTGCCAGCAGCTTGGGTCTAGCGGGGGGGACCTACGAGCAGTACTTC.

This chain joins TRBV5-1 and TRBJ1-5; TRBD1 matches 11 bases. Germline V gene sequence: CDR1 SGHRS, CDR2 YFSETQ. This CDR3 has 15 amino acids. Unmatched junction bases numbered 6, after V lost 4 bases and J lost 6 bases. The CDR3 DNA reads TGCGCCAGCAGCATTGGACAGGGGGCGTTTCAGCCCCAGCATTTT. Protein: CASSIGQGAFQPQHF.

CDR3 region: CASSLGFAKNIQYF. For the CDR3, the DNA is TGCGCCAGCAGCTTGGGCTTTGCCAAAAACATTCAGTACTTC. The V gene is TRBV5-1, the J gene TRBJ2-4; no firm D call. This CDR3 has 14 amino acids. Trimming shortened V by 0 bases and J by 1 base, and 5 bases separated the two germline ends. Germline V gene data show CDR1 as SGHRS and CDR2 as YFSETQ.

V and J are TRBV18 and TRBJ2-5; the D gene could be TRBD1 or TRBD2 (5 bases each). This CDR3 spans 17 amino acids. Per germline, CDR1 KGHSH and CDR2 LQKENI. V lost 3 bases and J 0 bases, leaving 17 bases between the germline ends. CDR3 residues: CASSPWTRGSYQETQYF. The CDR3 DNA sequence: TGTGCCAGCTCACCTTGGACGAGGGGAAGTTACCAAGAGACCCAGTACTTC.

This sequence joins TRBV12-3 or TRBV12-4 and TRBJ1-5, with a weak D call TRBD1 (5 bases). The CDR3 covers 12 residues. The V end lost 5 bases, the J end lost 11 bases, and 13 bases lay between the germline ends. Here the CDR3 reads CASSPGRGAQHF. The CDR3 nucleotides read TGTGCCAGCAGTCCGGGACGGGGAGCCCAGCATTTT.

This clonotype was seen ten or more times. The chain has TRBV12-3 or TRBV12-4 and TRBJ1-6, with D possibly TRBD1 on 5 matching bases. The CDR3 length is 14 residues. V dropped 4 bases and J dropped 10 bases, with 14 bases sitting between them. CDR3 region: CASSSQGVESPLHF. The CDR3 DNA reads TGTGCCAGCAGTTCCCAAGGGGTAGAGTCACCCCTCCACTTT.

This clonotype turned up a few times. The rearrangement uses TRBV5-4 and TRBJ1-1; 8 bases agree with TRBD1. The V gene end was trimmed by 0 bases and the J gene end by 5 bases; junction bases not matched to a gene: 6. CDR1 and CDR2 (germline): SGHNT, YYREEE (reference sequence). The CDR3 is 15 amino acids. The CDR3 bases are TGTGCCAGCAGCTTGGGGGACAGGTCGAATACTGAAGCTTTCTTT. This codes for CASSLGDRSNTEAFF.

This clonotype was seen at least ten times. V is TRBV5-5 and J is TRBJ2-2; the match to TRBD2 covers 8 bases. CDR3 size: 16 residues. Germline V gives CDR1 SGHKS, CDR2 YYEKEE (reference sequence). Unmatched junction bases numbered 5, after V lost 4 bases and J lost 0 bases. The CDR3 loop is CASSQLAGTNTGELFF. The DNA of the CDR3 is TGTGCCAGCAGCCAATTAGCGGGGACGAACACCGGGGAGCTGTTTTTT.

This clonotype has more than one count but fewer than ten. This chain links TRBV7-7 with TRBJ2-7; D gene ambiguous. The germline gives CDR1 SSHAT, CDR2 FNYEAQ (reference sequence). The CDR3 has 17 amino acids. The CDR3, as DNA: TGTGCTAGCAGCTTGGCAGTAGGACCCAACACAACCTACGAGCAGTACGTC. It is translated as CASSLAVGPNTTYEQYV.

The J gene is TRBJ1-1, the V gene TRBV7-9, with D perhaps TRBD1 (5 bases). Germline assignment: CDR1 SEHNR and CDR2 FQNEAQ (reference sequence). The CDR3 loop spans 16 amino acids. V shed 5 bases and J shed 0 bases, with 16 bases lying between them. Here the CDR3 reads CASSVPQGRVNTEAFF. CDR3 coding DNA: TGTGCCAGCAGCGTTCCTCAGGGTAGGGTGAACACTGAAGCTTTCTTT.

This clonotype was counted between two and nine times. The gene calls are TRBV28 and TRBJ2-3; D unclear. Germline V gives CDR1 MDHEN, CDR2 SYDVKM. Trimming shortened V by 4 bases and J by 9 bases, and 11 bases separated the two germline ends. This CDR3 region has 12 residues. The DNA of the CDR3 is TGTGCCAGCAGTTCCCCGGAAATCACGCAGTATTTT. Translation gives CASSSPEITQYF.

The gene calls are TRBV12-3 or TRBV12-4 and TRBJ2-7; D not certain. V gave up 2 bases and J gave up 9 bases, with 11 bases separating them. There are 12 residues in the CDR3. The CDR3 DNA sequence: TGTGCCAGCAGTTTAAGCTCGGGTCTGCAGTACGTC. It encodes CASSLSSGLQYV.

There are a few counts of this clonotype. The chain recombines TRBV3-1 with TRBJ1-2; D is uncertain. The V end lost 2 bases, the J end lost 8 bases, and 6 bases lay between the germline ends. Per the germline V gene, CDR1 is LGHDT and CDR2 is YNNKEL (reference sequence). The CDR3 contains 11 residues. CDR3 amino acids: CASSQLSGYTF. The CDR3 nucleotides read TGTGCCAGCAGCCAACTCTCAGGCTACACCTTC.

This clonotype was observed a few times. V is TRBV6-5 and J is TRBJ2-1, with TRBD2 as a possible D gene (5 bases). The CDR3 is made up of 15 amino acids. Trimming stripped 0 bases from V and 4 bases from J, with 10 bases between. Looked up from germline, CDR1 is MNHEY and CDR2 is SVGAGI. CDR3 sequence reads: CASSYSTGDYNEQFF. CDR3 bases: TGTGCCAGCAGTTACTCGACCGGGGATTACAATGAGCAGTTCTTC.